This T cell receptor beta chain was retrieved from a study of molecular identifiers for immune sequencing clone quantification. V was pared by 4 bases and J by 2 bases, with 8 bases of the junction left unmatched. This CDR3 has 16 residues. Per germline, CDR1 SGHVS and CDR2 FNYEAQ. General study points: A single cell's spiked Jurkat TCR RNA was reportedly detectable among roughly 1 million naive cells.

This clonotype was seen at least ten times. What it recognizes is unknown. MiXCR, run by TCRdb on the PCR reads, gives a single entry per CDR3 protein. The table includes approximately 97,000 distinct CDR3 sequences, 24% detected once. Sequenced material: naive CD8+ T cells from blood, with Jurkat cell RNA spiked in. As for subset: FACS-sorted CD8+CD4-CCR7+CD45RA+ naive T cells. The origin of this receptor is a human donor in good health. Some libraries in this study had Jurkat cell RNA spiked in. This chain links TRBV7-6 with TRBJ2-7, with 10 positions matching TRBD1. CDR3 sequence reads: CASSSGTGTGAYEQYF. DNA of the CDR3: TGTGCCAGCAGCTCGGGGACCGGGACAGGGGCCTACGAGCAGTACTTC.